Presented here are 11 T cell receptor beta chains from one specimen sequenced in a study of cytomegalovirus exposure and HLA in healthy donors. PCR involved 60 Vbeta and 13 Jbeta primers. Profiling relied on immunoSEQ multiplex PCR, and the TCRdb table lists in-frame clones only, not all of them. The sample lists over 200,000 clones; around 73% were seen once. The sequenced sample was PBMCs. These receptors originate from a male donor in good health and CMV-seronegative.

V is TRBV28 and J is TRBJ1-2, with a weak D call TRBD1 (5 bases). Trimming pared 3 bases from V and 8 bases from J, leaving 10 bases between. The CDR3 contains 12 residues. Germline CDR1 and CDR2: MDHEN and SYDVKM. The CDR3 is CASSLRGGGYTF. DNA of the CDR3: TGTGCCAGCAGTTTGAGGGGAGGGGGCTACACCTTC.

This clone was detected a few times. CDR3 DNA sequence: TGCGCCAGCAGCCAAGAAAGGGTGGGGAGGAGGACTGAAGCTTTCTTT. It translates to CASSQERVGRRTEAFF. The rearrangement links TRBV4-1 to TRBJ1-1, with D unclear. Germline V gives CDR1 MGHRA, CDR2 YSYEKL. V lost 0 bases and J 5 bases, leaving 16 bases between the germline ends. The CDR3 contains 16 residues.

V usage is TRBV14 and J usage is TRBJ2-5, with D perhaps TRBD2 (5 bases). The CDR3 is made up of 15 amino acids. CDR1 and CDR2 from the germline V gene are SGHDN and FVKESK. V was shortened by 1 base and J by 1 base, with 10 bases between the two germline ends. CDR3 sequence (DNA): TGTGCCAGCAGCCAAGTAGGAGGCCCCCAAGAGACCCAGTACTTC. Translating it yields CASSQVGGPQETQYF.

The genes are TRBV6-5 and TRBJ2-7, with 9 bases fitting TRBD1. The CDR3 runs 13 residues. CDR1 MNHEY and CDR2 SVGAGI come from the germline V gene. The J segment lost 7 bases and the V segment lost 5 bases, leaving 6 bases of the junction unmatched. The DNA for the CDR3 is TGTGCCAGCAGTCGGACAGGGGATAGGGAGCAGTACTTC. Protein sequence: CASSRTGDREQYF.

This chain connects TRBV5-1 to TRBJ1-5, with TRBD1 matching over 7 bases. V lost 1 base, J lost 2 bases, and 3 bases stayed unmatched. There are 15 residues in the CDR3. Germline assignment: CDR1 SGHRS and CDR2 YFSETQ. This CDR3 is CASSLTGDGNQPQHF. The CDR3 bases are TGCGCCAGCAGCTTGACAGGGGATGGCAATCAGCCCCAGCATTTT.

The chain uses TRBV6-1 and TRBJ2-6; no firm D call. Germline V gene sequence: CDR1 MNHNS, CDR2 SASEGT. This CDR3 region has 18 residues. V lost 2 bases to trimming and J lost 0 bases, with 14 bases between them. The CDR3 sequence is CASSELGPWRSGANVLTF. The CDR3 DNA follows: TGTGCCAGCAGTGAATTGGGCCCCTGGCGCTCTGGGGCCAACGTCCTGACTTTC.

The chain has TRBV18 and TRBJ2-5; 9 nucleotides match TRBD1. Looked up from germline, CDR1 is KGHSH and CDR2 is LQKENI. Trimming at V came to 6 bases and at J to 1 base, leaving 3 bases not matched to a gene. The CDR3 loop spans 14 amino acids. Here the CDR3 DNA reads TGTGCCAGCTCTACACAGGGGGCCCAAGAGACCCAGTACTTC. Residues: CASSTQGAQETQYF.

This clone was seen only a few times. A read error may produce the germline difference seen at one junction end. The same CDR3 arises from other DNA sequences in this sample as well. The rearrangement links TRBV4-1 to TRBJ2-6, with D tentatively TRBD1 (5 bases). CDR1 is MGHRA and CDR2 is YSYEKL in the germline V gene. The CDR3 sequence is 15 residues long. In DNA form, the CDR3 reads TGTGCCAGCAGCCAAGCAGGGTCTGGGGCCAACGTCCTGACTTTC. Protein product: CASSQAGSGANVLTF.

The CDR3 DNA reads TGTGCCAGCACCCCCGGTTTGGGCAGGGTCTACAATGAGCAGTTCTTC. Amino acids: CASTPGLGRVYNEQFF. The chain joins TRBV11-1 to TRBJ2-1; possibly TRBD1 for D (5 bases). The germline V and J ends were trimmed by 7 bases and 3 bases, with 19 bases remaining between them. CDR3 length equals 16 residues. Germline CDR1 and CDR2: SGHAT and FQDESV (reference sequence).

This chain joins TRBV7-9 and TRBJ1-5, with 8 bases fitting TRBD1. Germline V lookup: CDR1 SEHNR, CDR2 FQNEAQ (reference sequence). The CDR3 length is 19 residues. Germline trimming cut 3 bases from V and 0 bases from J; bases unmatched to any gene: 13. The CDR3 reads CASSLGQATRPGSNQPQHF. The CDR3 DNA follows: TGTGCCAGCAGCTTGGGACAGGCGACAAGGCCAGGTAGCAATCAGCCCCAGCATTTT.

The gene calls are TRBV9 and TRBJ1-1; D call uncertain. The CDR3 is 14 residues long. Germline V gives CDR1 SGDLS, CDR2 YYNGEE. V gave up 0 bases and J gave up 1 base, with 7 bases separating them. The CDR3 loop is CASSVGRRNTEAFF. Here the CDR3 DNA reads TGTGCCAGCAGCGTAGGACGGAGGAACACTGAAGCTTTCTTT.